The subject of this entry is one T cell receptor beta chain. Antigen specificity is unknown. This entry is derived from a study of vaccination and CD4 T cells after COVID-19. Study as a whole: Cells were stimulated with overlapping spike peptide pools from SARS-CoV-2, HCoV-NL63, HCoV-OC43 and HCoV-229E.

Treatment here: roughly nine-day PBMC culture with coronavirus spike peptide pools or control peptides (ViraFEST assay). Investigators obtained the unexposed donor's CD4+ T cells before the COVID-19 pandemic (2011-2018). Following expansion of antigen-specific T cells with peptide pools, ViraFEST then sequenced TCRs. The Oncomine TCR Beta short-read assay was applied to DNA of cultured CD4+ T cells. After culture, CD4+ T cells served as the source for genomic DNA extraction. TCRdb used MiXCR to reprocess the PCR reads, holding one entry per CDR3 protein. The profile shows some 10,000 distinct CDR3 sequences, about 30% of them singletons. The J segment lost 9 bases and the V segment lost 5 bases, leaving 9 bases of the junction unmatched. The CDR3 consists of 14 residues. The germline CDR1 and CDR2 sequences are SGHTA and FQGNSA.

Sequencing was done on a sample of CD4+ T cells from blood, cultured in vitro. The J gene is TRBJ2-1, the V gene TRBV7-2, with 8 bases identical to TRBD1. The receptor comes from a human donor in good health. The CDR3 nucleotides are TGTGCCAGCAGCAGGGACAGGTCTACAGGTGAGCAGTTCTTC. This codes for CASSRDRSTGEQFF.